Included here is one TCR beta chain sequence, with context. Measured with immunoSEQ multiplex PCR; TCRdb has only the in-frame clones, and not every one. The repertoire holds about 170,000 clones, under 95% seen once, with approximately 1.4% in the top ten. The CDR3 runs 13 residues. Germline values: CDR1 SGHRS, CDR2 YFSETQ. V dropped 2 bases and J dropped 8; count of bases not matched to a gene: 6. This record belongs to a study of control samples from healthy donors and cancer patients. The TCR was taken from a woman aged 18-29 years in good health. Sequences were obtained from blood. The rearrangement links TRBV5-1 to TRBJ1-2; TRBD1 matches 7 bases. In DNA form, the CDR3 reads TGCGCCAGCAGCTTCGACAGGGCCACCGGCTACACCTTC. Amino acid sequence: CASSFDRATGYTF.